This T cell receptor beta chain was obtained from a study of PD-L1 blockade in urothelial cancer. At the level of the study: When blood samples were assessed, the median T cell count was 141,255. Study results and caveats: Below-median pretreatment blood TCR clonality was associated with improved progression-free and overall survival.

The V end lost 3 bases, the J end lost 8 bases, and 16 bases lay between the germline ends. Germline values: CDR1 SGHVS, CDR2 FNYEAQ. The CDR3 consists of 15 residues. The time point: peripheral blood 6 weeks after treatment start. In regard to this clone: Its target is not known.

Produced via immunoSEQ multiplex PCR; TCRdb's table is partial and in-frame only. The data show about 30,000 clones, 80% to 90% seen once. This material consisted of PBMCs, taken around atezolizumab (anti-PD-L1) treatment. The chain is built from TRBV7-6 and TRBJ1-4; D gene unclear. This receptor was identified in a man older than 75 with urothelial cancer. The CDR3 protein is CASSFDGDLGEKLFF. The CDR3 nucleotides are TGTGCCAGCAGCTTTGACGGGGATTTAGGAGAAAAACTGTTTTTT.